This T cell receptor (beta chain) stems from a study of blood T cell repertoires in COVID-19. Study-level information: The United States, Italy and Spain were the sources of the acute and convalescent COVID-19 samples. T cells, B-cell-depleted T cells, or PBMCs provided the cDNA or gDNA that served as material.

Germline V gene lookup returns CDR1 MNHEY and CDR2 SVGAGI. J gave up 8 bases and V 6 bases, and 8 bases lay outside the gene matches. This CDR3 has 15 residues. As processed by the authors: Researchers report that nucleated cell counts were estimated from reference gene primer amplification. Sequencing was performed with immunoSEQ multiplex PCR; in TCRdb, only in-frame clones are kept and a portion is missing. From that table come the V and J calls and clone size; the DNA was used to work out D and trimming. Among 250,000 to 350,000 clones listed, roughly 90% were seen once. The genes are TRBV6-5 and TRBJ1-6; 9 nucleotides agree with TRBD1. The receptor was isolated from a man aged 25-40 years with acute or convalescent COVID-19. Sequencing was performed on peripheral blood. CDR3 bases: TGTGCCAGCAGCCTACAGGGGGCGTCTCATTCACCCCTCCACTTT. Residues: CASSLQGASHSPLHF.